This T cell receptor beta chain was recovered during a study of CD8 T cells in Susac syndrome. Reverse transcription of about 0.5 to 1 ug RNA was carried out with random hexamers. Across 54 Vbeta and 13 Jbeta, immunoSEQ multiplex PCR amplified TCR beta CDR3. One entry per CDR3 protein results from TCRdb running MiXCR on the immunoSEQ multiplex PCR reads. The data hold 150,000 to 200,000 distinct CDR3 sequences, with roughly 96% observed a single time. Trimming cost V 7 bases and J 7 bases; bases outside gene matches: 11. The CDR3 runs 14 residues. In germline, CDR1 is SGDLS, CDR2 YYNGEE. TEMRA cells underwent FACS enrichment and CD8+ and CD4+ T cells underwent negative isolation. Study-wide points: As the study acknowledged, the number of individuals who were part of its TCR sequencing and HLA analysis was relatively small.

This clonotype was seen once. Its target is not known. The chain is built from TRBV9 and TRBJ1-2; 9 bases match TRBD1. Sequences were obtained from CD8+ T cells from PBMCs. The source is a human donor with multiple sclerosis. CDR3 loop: CASDRGQGTGGYTF. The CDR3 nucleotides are TGTGCCAGCGACAGGGGACAGGGAACCGGTGGCTACACCTTC.